Below, one TCR beta chain is given with its context. From germline, CDR1 is MGHDK and CDR2 SYGVNS. This CDR3 region has 14 residues. V lost 6 bases to trimming and J lost 5 bases, with 13 bases between them. This sample was taken from a study of T cells in localized non-small cell lung cancer. The table came from immunoSEQ multiplex PCR; TCRdb's copy has only in-frame clones and leaves some out. The sample shows 55,000 to 65,000 clones, about 87% of them seen only once. V gene TRBV25-1 combines with J gene TRBJ1-4; weak D call: TRBD1 (6 bases). This clonotype was obtained from a man between 40 and 70 years old with stage I squamous cell lung carcinoma. Sequenced material: peripheral blood, taken before any cancer treatment. DNA of the CDR3: TGTGCCAGCAGGAGGGGGGAAGGGAATGAAAAACTGTTTTTT. Translated, it gives CASRRGEGNEKLFF.